A selection of T cell receptor beta chains follows, all from one sample in a study of OX40 agonist ivuxolimab in advanced cancers. Generated by immunoSEQ multiplex PCR, the TCRdb table keeps only in-frame clones and is missing some. The table lists tens of thousands of clones, more than 75% of them singletons. The sample consisted of CD4+ or CD8+ T cells sorted from blood, taken in a trial of the OX40 agonist ivuxolimab. These receptors were taken from an adult with an advanced solid tumor such as melanoma, head and neck, liver or kidney cancer. Both conserved end residues are part of each CDR3. D genes are given only for firm matches. Rows may omit the clone size; those that give it use once, few, many or a size class.

>-|TRBJ2-3|TRBV6-4|-
CASSDSKEGASTDTQYF
TGTGCCAGCAGTGACTCGAAAGAAGGGGCTAGCACAGATACGCAGTATTTT
>-|TRBJ2-5|TRBV7-2|-
CASSLGQYQETQYF
TGTGCCAGCAGCTTAGGACAGTACCAAGAGACCCAGTACTTC
>-|TRBJ2-7|TRBV7-9|-
CASSSLALGKQYF
TGTGCCAGCAGCTCACTCGCTCTGGGGAAGCAGTACTTC
>TRBD1|TRBJ2-7|TRBV5-4|-
CASDRDRGREQYF
TGTGCCAGCGACCGGGACAGGGGGCGCGAGCAGTACTTC
>-|TRBJ1-2|TRBV19|-
CASSTVLRRDGYTF
TGTGCCAGTAGTACGGTTCTTAGAAGAGATGGCTACACCTTC
>-|TRBJ2-3|TRBV28|-
CASSSQGFTSTDTQYF
TGTGCCAGCAGTTCACAGGGTTTTACTAGCACAGATACGCAGTATTTT
>TRBD1|TRBJ1-1|TRBV10-3|once
CAIRSQGGTEAFF
TGTGCCATCAGATCACAGGGGGGCACTGAAGCTTTCTTT
>-|TRBJ1-1|TRBV5-1|few
CASSLLPGPNTEAFF
TGCGCCAGCAGCTTGTTGCCAGGCCCGAACACTGAAGCTTTCTTT
>-|TRBJ2-7|TRBV28|-
CASLRRQGYEQYF
TGTGCCAGCCTGCGGAGACAAGGGTACGAGCAGTACTTC
>TRBD1|TRBJ2-7|TRBV6-5|-
CASSYGQGGYEQYF
TGTGCCAGCAGTTACGGACAGGGCGGGTACGAGCAGTACTTC
>-|TRBJ2-1|TRBV11-2|-
CASRGWGQIYNEQFF
TGTGCCAGCAGGGGGTGGGGACAAATATACAATGAGCAGTTCTTC
>-|TRBJ2-2|TRBV18|-
CASRGAAGSGELFF
TGTGCCAGCCGCGGAGCTGCGGGTTCCGGGGAGCTGTTTTTT
>-|TRBJ1-2|TRBV30|-
CAWRGAGYGYTF
TGTGCCTGGCGAGGGGCAGGCTATGGCTACACCTTC
>TRBD1|TRBJ1-1|TRBV28|-
CASNRDRHTEAFF
TGTGCCAGCAACCGGGACAGGCACACTGAAGCTTTCTTT
>TRBD2|TRBJ2-6|TRBV4-1|-
CASSQPRGVGANVLTF
TGCGCCAGCAGCCAGCCCCGGGGGGTTGGGGCCAACGTCCTGACTTTC
>TRBD1|TRBJ1-5|TRBV28|-
CASSLLPGQVGQPQHF
TGTGCCAGCAGTTTATTACCGGGACAGGTCGGTCAGCCCCAGCATTTT
>TRBD2|TRBJ2-7|TRBV7-9|-
CASSLAWGGNAYEQYF
TGTGCCAGCAGCTTAGCGTGGGGGGGGAACGCCTACGAGCAGTACTTC
>-|TRBJ2-1|TRBV7-8|-
CASSLREGAYNEQFF
TGTGCCAGCAGCCTTCGGGAGGGGGCATACAATGAGCAGTTCTTC
>-|TRBJ2-1|TRBV28|-
CASDSNNEQFF
TGTGCCAGTGATTCAAACAATGAGCAGTTCTTC
>TRBD1|TRBJ1-4|TRBV9|once
CASSPGGPADEKLFF
TGTGCCAGCAGTCCAGGGGGCCCCGCGGATGAAAAACTGTTTTTT
>-|TRBJ2-5|TRBV28|-
CASSPMVGWETQYF
TGTGCCAGCAGCCCCATGGTAGGGTGGGAGACCCAGTACTTC
>-|TRBJ2-5|TRBV6-5|-
CASSPSARGETQYF
TGTGCCAGCAGCCCCTCGGCTCGCGGGGAGACCCAGTACTTC
>TRBD1|TRBJ2-5|TRBV28|-
CASRGGTGPWEQYF
TGTGCCAGCAGGGGAGGGACAGGGCCCTGGGAGCAGTACTTC
>TRBD2|TRBJ2-3|TRBV14|-
CASSQYSGSLPDTQYF
TGTGCCAGCAGCCAGTATAGCGGGAGCCTCCCAGATACGCAGTATTTT
>TRBD2|TRBJ2-1|TRBV27|-
CASSLYPGLAGDNEQFF
TGTGCCAGCAGTTTATACCCGGGGCTAGCGGGAGACAATGAGCAGTTCTTC
>-|TRBJ2-1|TRBV14|once
CASSPGVYNEQFF
TGTGCCAGCAGCCCCGGGGTCTACAATGAGCAGTTCTTC
>-|TRBJ2-1|TRBV5-4|-
CASSLDWTERGQFF
TGTGCCAGCAGCTTGGATTGGACGGAACGGGGGCAGTTCTTC
>-|TRBJ2-3|TRBV5-5|-
CASSLEEDTQYF
TGTGCCAGCAGCTTGGAAGAAGATACGCAGTATTTT
>-|TRBJ2-3|TRBV28|-
CASSFEVHTQYF
TGTGCCAGCAGTTTTGAGGTCCATACGCAGTATTTT
>-|TRBJ2-3|TRBV7-6|-
CASSLNSGPDTQYF
TGTGCCAGCAGCTTAAATAGCGGACCAGATACGCAGTATTTT
>TRBD1|TRBJ2-7|TRBV7-2|-
CASSIQGAGEQYF
TGTGCCAGCAGCATACAGGGGGCTGGTGAGCAGTACTTC
>-|TRBJ1-2|TRBV28|once
CASSPVTVQMNYGYTF
TGTGCCAGCAGCCCGGTGACGGTCCAGATGAACTATGGCTACACCTTC
>-|TRBJ2-2|TRBV5-1|-
CASSSPTWELFF
TGCGCCAGCAGCTCCCCGACTTGGGAGCTGTTTTTT
>-|TRBJ2-4|TRBV27|-
CASSLVSVGHIQYF
TGTGCCAGCAGTTTAGTTAGTGTAGGGCACATTCAGTACTTC
>-|TRBJ2-5|TRBV10-3|-
CAISESTETQYF
TGTGCCATCAGTGAGTCCACAGAGACCCAGTACTTC
>-|TRBJ2-6|TRBV28|-
CASSLLRGPNSGANVLTF
TGTGCCAGCAGTTTATTAAGGGGTCCTAACTCTGGGGCCAACGTCCTGACTTTC
>-|TRBJ2-7|TRBV28|-
CASSFGDRSYEQYF
TGTGCCAGCAGTTTCGGGGACCGATCCTACGAGCAGTACTTC
>-|TRBJ2-6|TRBV5-6|-
CASSLGPPASGANVLTF
TGTGCCAGCAGCTTGGGCCCCCCAGCCTCTGGGGCCAACGTCCTGACTTTC
>-|TRBJ1-2|TRBV5-4|-
CASSLRGLYGYTF
TGTGCCAGCAGCTTGAGAGGGCTCTATGGCTACACCTTC
>-|TRBJ1-6|TRBV7-2|few
CASSFLFSESGSPLHF
TGTGCCAGCAGCTTTCTTTTCTCGGAGTCGGGTTCACCCCTCCACTTT
>-|TRBJ2-3|TRBV9|-
CASSPRASSLTDTQYF
TGTGCCAGCAGCCCTCGGGCCTCTTCACTCACAGATACGCAGTATTTT
>-|TRBJ2-7|TRBV5-4|-
CASTDNPGYEQYF
TGTGCCAGCACCGACAACCCAGGGTACGAGCAGTACTTC
>-|TRBJ1-4|TRBV7-9|-
CASTRLGDEKLFF
TGTGCCAGCACCCGACTCGGGGATGAAAAACTGTTTTTT
>-|TRBJ2-3|TRBV18|-
CASSHEGGPSGNTQYF
TGTGCCAGCTCTCACGAGGGGGGTCCTTCAGGAAATACGCAGTATTTT
>-|TRBJ2-7|TRBV28|-
CASSPDVEQYF
TGTGCCAGCAGCCCAGACGTCGAGCAGTACTTC
>TRBD2|TRBJ2-7|TRBV6-1|-
CASSEGTSGSYEQYF
TGTGCCAGCAGTGAAGGGACTAGCGGGAGTTACGAGCAGTACTTC
>TRBD1|TRBJ2-7|TRBV27|-
CASSYNRGLWEQYF
TGTGCCAGCAGTTACAACAGGGGGCTGTGGGAGCAGTACTTC
>-|TRBJ2-7|TRBV7-2|-
CASSLSRYSYEQYF
TGTGCCAGCAGCTTATCTCGGTACTCCTACGAGCAGTACTTC
>TRBD1|TRBJ2-7|TRBV9|once
CASSRTGTYEQYF
TGTGCCAGCAGTCGGACAGGCACCTACGAGCAGTACTTC
>TRBD1|TRBJ2-7|TRBV19|-
CASRKTGDVYEQYF
TGTGCCAGTAGAAAGACAGGGGACGTCTACGAGCAGTACTTC
>TRBD1|TRBJ1-1|TRBV11-3|-
CASSLDPGQGTEAFF
TGTGCCAGCAGCTTAGATCCGGGACAGGGCACTGAAGCTTTCTTT
>-|TRBJ2-3|TRBV7-2|-
CASSRGEDTQYF
TGTGCCAGCAGTCGAGGAGAAGATACGCAGTATTTT
>-|TRBJ2-5|TRBV11-2|-
CASSLNRQETQYF
TGTGCCAGCAGCTTAAATCGGCAGGAGACCCAGTACTTC
>TRBD1|TRBJ2-2|TRBV7-6|few
CASSLEDRGDTGELFF
TGTGCCAGCAGCTTAGAAGACAGGGGCGACACCGGGGAGCTGTTTTTT
>TRBD2|TRBJ2-7|TRBV9|-
CASSAGTTVYEQYF
TGTGCCAGCAGCGCCGGGACTACTGTCTACGAGCAGTACTTC